Described below is a single T cell receptor beta chain sequence and its context. The antigen remains unidentified. The sample originates from a study of cytomegalovirus exposure and HLA in healthy donors. Broader study findings: One cluster of highly shared sequence variants probably arose as a sequencing artifact.

13 Jbeta primers and 60 Vbeta primers were used for the PCR. Generated by immunoSEQ multiplex PCR, the TCRdb table keeps only in-frame clones and is missing some. This table holds approximately 84,000 clones, around 78% found once. The source of this sequence is a male donor in good health and CMV-seropositive. What was sequenced was PBMCs.

The CDR3 here is CASSRGGSSTDTQYF. CDR3 DNA sequence: TGTGCCAGCAGTCGTGGGGGGAGTAGCACAGATACGCAGTATTTT. This sequence joins TRBV27 and TRBJ2-3, with D possibly TRBD2 on 6 matching bases. V was shortened by 5 bases and J by 0 bases, with 12 bases between the two germline ends. The germline V gene has CDR1 MNHEY and CDR2 SMNVEV (reference sequence). This CDR3 has 15 amino acids.